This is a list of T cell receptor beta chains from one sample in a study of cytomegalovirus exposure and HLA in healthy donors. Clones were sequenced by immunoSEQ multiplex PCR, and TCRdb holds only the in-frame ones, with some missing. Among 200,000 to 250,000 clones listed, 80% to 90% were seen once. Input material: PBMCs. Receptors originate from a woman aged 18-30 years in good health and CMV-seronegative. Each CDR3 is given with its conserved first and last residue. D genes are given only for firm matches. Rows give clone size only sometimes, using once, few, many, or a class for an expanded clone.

cdr3_nt: TGTGCCAGCTCACAGACGGGACAGGGGGCAAGCATTCAGTACTTC
cdr3_aa: CASSQTGQGASIQYF
j_call: TRBJ2-4
d_call: TRBD1
v_call: TRBV18
clone_size: once

cdr3_nt: TGTGCCATCAGCGGGACAACCGACTACGAGCAGTACTTC
cdr3_aa: CAISGTTDYEQYF
j_call: TRBJ2-7
d_call: NA
v_call: TRBV10-3
clone_size: NA

cdr3_nt: TGTGCCAGCAGTTATCCTAGGACAGGGGAGAAAGACTATGGCTACACCTTC
cdr3_aa: CASSYPRTGEKDYGYTF
j_call: TRBJ1-2
d_call: TRBD1
v_call: TRBV6-9
clone_size: NA

cdr3_nt: TGTGCCAGCAGTGTAGAGTCGCAGGGGTTGTATGGCTACACCTTC
cdr3_aa: CASSVESQGLYGYTF
j_call: TRBJ1-2
d_call: NA
v_call: TRBV6-4
clone_size: once

cdr3_nt: TGTGCCAGCAGCCAAGTAGGAGGACAGGGAACCAATGAGCAGTTCTTC
cdr3_aa: CASSQVGGQGTNEQFF
j_call: TRBJ2-1
d_call: TRBD1
v_call: TRBV4-2
clone_size: NA

cdr3_nt: TGCGCCAGCAGCCAGAGCACAGGGGGCACCATATATTTT
cdr3_aa: CASSQSTGGTIYF
j_call: TRBJ1-3
d_call: TRBD1
v_call: TRBV4-3
clone_size: NA

cdr3_nt: TGCGCCAGCAGCCAAGGACCCGCACAGGGGGCCTACGAGCAGTACTTC
cdr3_aa: CASSQGPAQGAYEQYF
j_call: TRBJ2-7
d_call: TRBD1
v_call: TRBV4-1
clone_size: NA

cdr3_nt: TGTGCCAGCAGTGGACTCGTTCGCTCCTACAATGAGCAGTTCTTC
cdr3_aa: CASSGLVRSYNEQFF
j_call: TRBJ2-1
d_call: NA
v_call: TRBV6-1
clone_size: NA

cdr3_nt: TGTGCCAGCAGCGAGCTACAGGGAAATGGGAATTCACCCCTCCACTTT
cdr3_aa: CASSELQGNGNSPLHF
j_call: TRBJ1-6
d_call: NA
v_call: TRBV4-2
clone_size: NA

cdr3_nt: TGTGCCTGGAGTATTTTGGGCGGGATTTCACGATACGAGCAGTACTTC
cdr3_aa: CAWSILGGISRYEQYF
j_call: TRBJ2-7
d_call: NA
v_call: TRBV30
clone_size: NA

cdr3_nt: TGTGCCAGTAGTAAACAGGGTGGTGAAGCTTTCTTT
cdr3_aa: CASSKQGGEAFF
j_call: TRBJ1-1
d_call: NA
v_call: TRBV19
clone_size: few

cdr3_nt: TGTGCCAGTATGGACAGCCCAGATACGCAGTATTTT
cdr3_aa: CASMDSPDTQYF
j_call: TRBJ2-3
d_call: NA
v_call: TRBV19
clone_size: NA

cdr3_nt: TGTGCCAGCAGCCAGCTAGGACACACGGTTGGCTACGAGCAGTACTTC
cdr3_aa: CASSQLGHTVGYEQYF
j_call: TRBJ2-7
d_call: NA
v_call: TRBV28
clone_size: NA

cdr3_nt: TGCGCCAGCAGCCGAGCGGACGGACAGTTTAACTATGGCTACACCTTC
cdr3_aa: CASSRADGQFNYGYTF
j_call: TRBJ1-2
d_call: NA
v_call: TRBV4-1
clone_size: NA

cdr3_nt: TGTGCCAGCAGCTTAGTCGGAGCGGGGGGGCCCGGGGAGACCCAGTACTTC
cdr3_aa: CASSLVGAGGPGETQYF
j_call: TRBJ2-5
d_call: TRBD2
v_call: TRBV7-9
clone_size: once

cdr3_nt: TGTGCCAGCAGCGACACTAGGGGCGGCGGGAGGGGTTCCTACAATGAGCAGTTCTTC
cdr3_aa: CASSDTRGGGRGSYNEQFF
j_call: TRBJ2-1
d_call: TRBD2
v_call: TRBV7-9
clone_size: once

cdr3_nt: TGTGCCAGCAGCCTTCGACAGGGCCCCTACGAGCAGTACTTC
cdr3_aa: CASSLRQGPYEQYF
j_call: TRBJ2-7
d_call: TRBD1
v_call: TRBV27
clone_size: once

cdr3_nt: TGTGCCAGCAGCGTAGCTCAGGGTCCCTATGGCTACACCTTC
cdr3_aa: CASSVAQGPYGYTF
j_call: TRBJ1-2
d_call: NA
v_call: TRBV9
clone_size: NA

cdr3_nt: TGTGCCAGCAGCCCTAGACTAGCGGGGGGCCGCTACGAGCAGTACTTC
cdr3_aa: CASSPRLAGGRYEQYF
j_call: TRBJ2-7
d_call: TRBD2
v_call: TRBV11-3
clone_size: NA

cdr3_nt: TGCGCCAGCAGCCAAGACTCTGGAGGGAGTCGTACCGGGGAGCTGTTTTTT
cdr3_aa: CASSQDSGGSRTGELFF
j_call: TRBJ2-2
d_call: NA
v_call: TRBV4-3
clone_size: once

cdr3_nt: TGTGCCAGCAGCTTGGGGGCTAGCGGGTCCCGGCAGAACATTCAGTACTTC
cdr3_aa: CASSLGASGSRQNIQYF
j_call: TRBJ2-4
d_call: TRBD2
v_call: TRBV5-4
clone_size: NA

cdr3_nt: TGTGCCTGGAGTGTCGGGGTCGGGTTCTCCTACGAGCAGTACTTC
cdr3_aa: CAWSVGVGFSYEQYF
j_call: TRBJ2-7
d_call: NA
v_call: TRBV30
clone_size: NA

cdr3_nt: TGTGCCAGCAGCTTGCTAGTAAGCTACACCTTC
cdr3_aa: CASSLLVSYTF
j_call: TRBJ1-2
d_call: NA
v_call: TRBV5-5
clone_size: NA

cdr3_nt: TGCGCCAGCAGCTTGGCCTGGATGCCTGGAGGGAACACTGAAGCTTTCTTT
cdr3_aa: CASSLAWMPGGNTEAFF
j_call: TRBJ1-1
d_call: NA
v_call: TRBV5-1
clone_size: NA

cdr3_nt: TGTGCCAGCAGTGATGTCTCTGGGGCCAACGGCCTGACTTTC
cdr3_aa: CASSDVSGANGLTF
j_call: TRBJ2-6
d_call: NA
v_call: TRBV6-4
clone_size: NA

cdr3_nt: TGTGCCAGCAGTGAATACGGGGGTAATGAAAAACTGTTTTTT
cdr3_aa: CASSEYGGNEKLFF
j_call: TRBJ1-4
d_call: NA
v_call: TRBV25-1
clone_size: NA

cdr3_nt: TGTGCCAGCAGCTTAAATGCAGGGATCAATACGCAGTATTTT
cdr3_aa: CASSLNAGINTQYF
j_call: TRBJ2-3
d_call: NA
v_call: TRBV7-3
clone_size: NA

cdr3_nt: TGTGCCAGCTTAAAATCGCGGGAGGGGGGCACAGATACGCAGTATTTT
cdr3_aa: CASLKSREGGTDTQYF
j_call: TRBJ2-3
d_call: TRBD2
v_call: TRBV2
clone_size: NA

cdr3_nt: TGTGCCAGCAGTTACTCAGGGACAGGGGGTGAAGCTTTCTTT
cdr3_aa: CASSYSGTGGEAFF
j_call: TRBJ1-1
d_call: TRBD1
v_call: TRBV6-6
clone_size: once

cdr3_nt: TGTGCCAGTGGGACAGGGGCCCCCTATGGCTACACCTTC
cdr3_aa: CASGTGAPYGYTF
j_call: TRBJ1-2
d_call: TRBD1
v_call: TRBV2
clone_size: NA

cdr3_nt: TGCGCCAGCAGCTTGGCCTCCGGACAGGGGGTACGGGATACGCAGTATTTT
cdr3_aa: CASSLASGQGVRDTQYF
j_call: TRBJ2-3
d_call: TRBD1
v_call: TRBV5-1
clone_size: NA

cdr3_nt: TGTGCCAGCAGCTTACTCGCGGGAGACTACAATGAGCAGTTCTTC
cdr3_aa: CASSLLAGDYNEQFF
j_call: TRBJ2-1
d_call: TRBD2
v_call: TRBV7-3
clone_size: once

cdr3_nt: TGTGCCAGCAGCTTAGGAATCTATGAAGGCACAGATACGCAGTATTTT
cdr3_aa: CASSLGIYEGTDTQYF
j_call: TRBJ2-3
d_call: NA
v_call: TRBV7-6
clone_size: NA

cdr3_nt: TGTGCCAGCAGCTCGAGAAGCGGGAGTGGTGAGCAGTTCTTC
cdr3_aa: CASSSRSGSGEQFF
j_call: TRBJ2-1
d_call: TRBD2
v_call: TRBV7-3
clone_size: NA

cdr3_nt: TGTGCCAGCAGCTTCGCCGGGACAATATTCTACAATGAGCAGTTCTTC
cdr3_aa: CASSFAGTIFYNEQFF
j_call: TRBJ2-1
d_call: NA
v_call: TRBV7-2
clone_size: once

cdr3_nt: TGTGCCAGCAGGCCTGACAACTCTGGAAACACCATATATTTT
cdr3_aa: CASRPDNSGNTIYF
j_call: TRBJ1-3
d_call: NA
v_call: TRBV2
clone_size: NA

cdr3_nt: TGTGCCAGCAGCTTGACTAGCGCAGATACGCAGTATTTT
cdr3_aa: CASSLTSADTQYF
j_call: TRBJ2-3
d_call: TRBD2
v_call: TRBV5-6
clone_size: NA

cdr3_nt: TGTTCCAGCAGCTTAGATGGTTCTAGAATTCTCCACGAGCAGTACTTC
cdr3_aa: CSSSLDGSRILHEQYF
j_call: TRBJ2-7
d_call: NA
v_call: TRBV7-9
clone_size: NA

cdr3_nt: TGTGCCAGCAGTCCAAGGCGGGGGATCCACGAGCAGTACTTC
cdr3_aa: CASSPRRGIHEQYF
j_call: TRBJ2-7
d_call: TRBD2
v_call: TRBV6-5
clone_size: NA

cdr3_nt: TGTGCCAGCAGCGGAATAGCGGGGAGAGGCACCGGGGAGCTGTTTTTT
cdr3_aa: CASSGIAGRGTGELFF
j_call: TRBJ2-2
d_call: TRBD2
v_call: TRBV9
clone_size: NA

cdr3_nt: TGCGCCAGCAGCTTGGAAACACCTAACTATGGCTACACCTTC
cdr3_aa: CASSLETPNYGYTF
j_call: TRBJ1-2
d_call: NA
v_call: TRBV5-1
clone_size: few

cdr3_nt: TGTGCCAGCAGCGTAGAGGGACAGGGAGGGTATGGCTACACCTTC
cdr3_aa: CASSVEGQGGYGYTF
j_call: TRBJ1-2
d_call: TRBD1
v_call: TRBV9
clone_size: NA

cdr3_nt: TGTGCCAGCAGCGTTGGACTGATCAATCAGCCCCAGCATTTT
cdr3_aa: CASSVGLINQPQHF
j_call: TRBJ1-5
d_call: NA
v_call: TRBV13
clone_size: NA

cdr3_nt: TGTGCCAGCAGTTATGTTCGGGACGAGCAGTACTTC
cdr3_aa: CASSYVRDEQYF
j_call: TRBJ2-7
d_call: NA
v_call: TRBV6-6
clone_size: NA

cdr3_nt: TGCAGCGTTGAGCGCGATATGAACACTGAAGCTTTCTTT
cdr3_aa: CSVERDMNTEAFF
j_call: TRBJ1-1
d_call: NA
v_call: TRBV29-1
clone_size: once

cdr3_nt: TGTGCCAGCAGCAGGACTAGCGGGATGAACACCGGGGAGCTGTTTTTT
cdr3_aa: CASSRTSGMNTGELFF
j_call: TRBJ2-2
d_call: TRBD2
v_call: TRBV27
clone_size: once

cdr3_nt: TGTGCCAGAATACAGGGAGAGGGTTCCTACGAGCAGTACTTC
cdr3_aa: CARIQGEGSYEQYF
j_call: TRBJ2-7
d_call: NA
v_call: TRBV21-1
clone_size: few

cdr3_nt: TGCGCCAGCAGCCAAGGTCGGGGGGCTGTGGATGAGCAGTTCTTC
cdr3_aa: CASSQGRGAVDEQFF
j_call: TRBJ2-1
d_call: NA
v_call: TRBV4-3
clone_size: NA

cdr3_nt: TGCGCCAGCAGCCAAGATGGGGGACTGAGAAACTATGGCTACACCTTC
cdr3_aa: CASSQDGGLRNYGYTF
j_call: TRBJ1-2
d_call: NA
v_call: TRBV4-1
clone_size: NA

cdr3_nt: TGTGCCAGCAGCCAAAGCAGGGGGCATACAGATACGCAGTATTTT
cdr3_aa: CASSQSRGHTDTQYF
j_call: TRBJ2-3
d_call: TRBD1
v_call: TRBV25-1
clone_size: NA

cdr3_nt: TGTGCCTGGAGTCCCCGGACAGGCAGGGGCACTGAAGCTTTCTTT
cdr3_aa: CAWSPRTGRGTEAFF
j_call: TRBJ1-1
d_call: TRBD1
v_call: TRBV30
clone_size: NA

cdr3_nt: TGTGCCAGCAGCTTTATCCCTCAGTACGAGCAGTACTTC
cdr3_aa: CASSFIPQYEQYF
j_call: TRBJ2-7
d_call: NA
v_call: TRBV7-9
clone_size: once

cdr3_nt: TGTGCCAGCAGCCCTTGGACTCCCGGGGGGGAGACCCAGTACTTC
cdr3_aa: CASSPWTPGGETQYF
j_call: TRBJ2-5
d_call: TRBD2
v_call: TRBV7-9
clone_size: NA

cdr3_nt: TGTGCCAGTAACCCCACAGGGGGATATGGCTACACCTTC
cdr3_aa: CASNPTGGYGYTF
j_call: TRBJ1-2
d_call: TRBD1
v_call: TRBV19
clone_size: NA

cdr3_nt: TGTGCCAGCAGTTTATCCCCAGGGCAGCCCCAGCATTTT
cdr3_aa: CASSLSPGQPQHF
j_call: TRBJ1-5
d_call: NA
v_call: TRBV27
clone_size: NA

cdr3_nt: TGTGCCAGCTCAGGGACAGCGGACCAGCCCCAGCATTTT
cdr3_aa: CASSGTADQPQHF
j_call: TRBJ1-5
d_call: TRBD1
v_call: TRBV18
clone_size: NA

cdr3_nt: TGTGCCAGCAGTTACTCGGGGGGGGAAGAGACCCAGTACTTC
cdr3_aa: CASSYSGGEETQYF
j_call: TRBJ2-5
d_call: TRBD2
v_call: TRBV5-4
clone_size: NA

cdr3_nt: TGTGCCAGCAGATGGACAGGAAATGAAAAACTGTTTTTT
cdr3_aa: CASRWTGNEKLFF
j_call: TRBJ1-4
d_call: TRBD1
v_call: TRBV6-5
clone_size: NA

cdr3_nt: TGTGCCAGCAGCTCGGGAGGAAACACTGAAGCTTTCTTT
cdr3_aa: CASSSGGNTEAFF
j_call: TRBJ1-1
d_call: NA
v_call: TRBV7-9
clone_size: NA

cdr3_nt: TGTGCCAGCAGAGGGGTTTCGGTGAGAACTAATGAAAAACTGTTTTTT
cdr3_aa: CASRGVSVRTNEKLFF
j_call: TRBJ1-4
d_call: NA
v_call: TRBV25-1
clone_size: NA